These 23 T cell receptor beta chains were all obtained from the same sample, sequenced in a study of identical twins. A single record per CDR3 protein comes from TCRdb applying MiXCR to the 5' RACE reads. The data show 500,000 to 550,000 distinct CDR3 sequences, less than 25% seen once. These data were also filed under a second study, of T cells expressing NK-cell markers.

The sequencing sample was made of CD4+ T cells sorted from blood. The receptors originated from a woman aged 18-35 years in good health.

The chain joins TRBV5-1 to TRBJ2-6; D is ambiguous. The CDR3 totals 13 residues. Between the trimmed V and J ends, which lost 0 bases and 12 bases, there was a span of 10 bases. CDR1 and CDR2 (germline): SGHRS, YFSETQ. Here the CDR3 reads CASSLGQAPVLTF. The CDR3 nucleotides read TGCGCCAGCAGCTTGGGGCAGGCCCCCGTCCTGACTTTC.

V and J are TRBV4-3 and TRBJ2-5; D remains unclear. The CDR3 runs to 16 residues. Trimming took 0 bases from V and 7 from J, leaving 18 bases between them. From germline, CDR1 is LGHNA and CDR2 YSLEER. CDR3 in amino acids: CASSQDIGARVGTQYF. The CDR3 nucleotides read TGCGCCAGCAGCCAAGACATCGGCGCCCGGGTTGGGACCCAGTACTTC.

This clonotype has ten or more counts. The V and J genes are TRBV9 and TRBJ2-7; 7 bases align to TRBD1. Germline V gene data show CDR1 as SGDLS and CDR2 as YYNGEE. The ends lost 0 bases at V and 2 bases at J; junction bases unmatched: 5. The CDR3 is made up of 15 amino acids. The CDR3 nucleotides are TGTGCCAGCAGCGTAGAAGGGGGCTCGACCTACGAGCAGTACTTC. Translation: CASSVEGGSTYEQYF.

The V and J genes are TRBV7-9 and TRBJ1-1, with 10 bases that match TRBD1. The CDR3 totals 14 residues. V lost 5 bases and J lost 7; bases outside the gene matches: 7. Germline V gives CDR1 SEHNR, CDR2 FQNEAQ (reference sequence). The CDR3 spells CASSTRQGAIEAFF. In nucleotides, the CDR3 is TGTGCCAGCAGCACCAGACAGGGGGCAATTGAAGCTTTCTTT.

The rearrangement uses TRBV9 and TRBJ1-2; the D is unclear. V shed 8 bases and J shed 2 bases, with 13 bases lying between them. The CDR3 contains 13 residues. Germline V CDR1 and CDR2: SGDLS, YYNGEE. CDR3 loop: CASNSDLNYGYTF. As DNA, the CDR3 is TGTGCCAGTAACAGCGACCTGAACTATGGCTACACCTTC.

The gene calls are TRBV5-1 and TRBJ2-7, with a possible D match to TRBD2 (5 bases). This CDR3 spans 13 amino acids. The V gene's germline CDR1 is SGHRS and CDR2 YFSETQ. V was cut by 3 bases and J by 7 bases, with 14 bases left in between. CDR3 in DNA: TGCGCCAGCAGCTCTGGACTCCTTGAAGAGCAGTACTTC. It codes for CASSSGLLEEQYF.

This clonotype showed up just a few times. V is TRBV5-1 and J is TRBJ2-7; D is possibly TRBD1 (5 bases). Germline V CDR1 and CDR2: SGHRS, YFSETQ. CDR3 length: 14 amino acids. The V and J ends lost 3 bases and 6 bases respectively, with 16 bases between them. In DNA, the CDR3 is TGCGCCAGCAGCTCCACGACAGCGCCGGTCGAGCAGTACTTC. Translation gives CASSSTTAPVEQYF.

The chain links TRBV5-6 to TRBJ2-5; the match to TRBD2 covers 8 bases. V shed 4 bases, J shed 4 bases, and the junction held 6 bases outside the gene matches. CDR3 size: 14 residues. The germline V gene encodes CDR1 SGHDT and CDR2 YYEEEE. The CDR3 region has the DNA TGTGCCAGCAGCATACCGGGACTAGGAGAGACCCAGTACTTC. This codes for CASSIPGLGETQYF.

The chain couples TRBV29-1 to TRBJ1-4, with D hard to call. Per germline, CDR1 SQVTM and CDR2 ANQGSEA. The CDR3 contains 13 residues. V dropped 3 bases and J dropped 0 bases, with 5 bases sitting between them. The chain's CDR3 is CSVEQATNEKLFF. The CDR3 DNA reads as TGCAGCGTTGAGCAGGCAACTAATGAAAAACTGTTTTTT. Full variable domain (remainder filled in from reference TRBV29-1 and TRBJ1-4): SAVISQKPSRDICQRGTSLTIQCQVDSQVTMMFWYRQQPGQSLTLIATANQGSEATYESGFVIDKFPISRPNLTFSTLTVSNMSPEDSSIYLCSVEQATNEKLFFGSGTQLSVL.

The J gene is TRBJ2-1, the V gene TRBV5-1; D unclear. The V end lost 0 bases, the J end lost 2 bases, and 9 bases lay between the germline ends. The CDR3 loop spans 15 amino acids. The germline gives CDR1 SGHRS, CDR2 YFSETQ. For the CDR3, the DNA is TGCGCCAGCAGCTTGGTCGATTCTACCTACAATGAGCAGTTCTTC. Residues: CASSLVDSTYNEQFF.

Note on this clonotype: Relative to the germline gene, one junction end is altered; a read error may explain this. Here the CDR3 DNA reads TGTGCCACCAGCAGAGATCTACAGTCACTCCTCCACTTT. Protein: CATSRDLQSLLHF. The rearrangement links TRBV15 to TRBJ1-6; D is ambiguous. CDR1 and CDR2 from the germline V gene are LNHNV and YYDKDF (reference sequence). The CDR3 has 13 residues. Supplemented by reference TRBV15 and TRBJ1-6, the full variable domain reads DAMVIQNPRYQVTQFGKPVTLSCSQTLNHNVMYWYQQKSSQAPKLLFHYYDKDFNNEADTPDNFQSRRPNTSFCFLDIRSPGLGDTAMYLCATSRDLQSLLHFGNGTRLTVT.

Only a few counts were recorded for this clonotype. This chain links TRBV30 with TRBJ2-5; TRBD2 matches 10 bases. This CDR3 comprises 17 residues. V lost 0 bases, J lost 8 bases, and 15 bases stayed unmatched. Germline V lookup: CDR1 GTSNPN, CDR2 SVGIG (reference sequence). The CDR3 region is CAWSVPLGLAVGGTQYF. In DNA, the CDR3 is TGTGCCTGGAGTGTACCCCTCGGACTAGCGGTGGGAGGTACCCAGTACTTC.

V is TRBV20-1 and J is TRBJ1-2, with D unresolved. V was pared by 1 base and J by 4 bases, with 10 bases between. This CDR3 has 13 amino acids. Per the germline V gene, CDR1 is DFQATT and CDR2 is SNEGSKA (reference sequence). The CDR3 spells CSARARRTYGYTF. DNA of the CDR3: TGCAGTGCTAGAGCTCGACGGACCTATGGCTACACCTTC.

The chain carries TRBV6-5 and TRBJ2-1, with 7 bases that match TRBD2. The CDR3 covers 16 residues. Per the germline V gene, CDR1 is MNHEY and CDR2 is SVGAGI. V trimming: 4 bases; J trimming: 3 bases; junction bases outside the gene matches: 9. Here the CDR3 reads CASSLQAGNFYNEQFF. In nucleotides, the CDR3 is TGTGCCAGCAGTTTGCAAGCGGGGAACTTCTACAATGAGCAGTTCTTC.

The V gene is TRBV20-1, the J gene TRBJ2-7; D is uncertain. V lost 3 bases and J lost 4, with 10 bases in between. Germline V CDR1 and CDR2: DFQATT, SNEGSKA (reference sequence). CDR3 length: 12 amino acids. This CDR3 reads CSASARKYEQYF. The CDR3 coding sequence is TGCAGTGCTAGTGCGCGCAAGTACGAGCAGTACTTC.

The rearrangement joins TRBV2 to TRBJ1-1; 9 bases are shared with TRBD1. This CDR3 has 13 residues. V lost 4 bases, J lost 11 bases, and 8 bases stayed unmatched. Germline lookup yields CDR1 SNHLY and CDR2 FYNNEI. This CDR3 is CASSGTGELMAFF. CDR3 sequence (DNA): TGTGCCAGCAGTGGGACAGGGGAATTGATGGCTTTCTTT.

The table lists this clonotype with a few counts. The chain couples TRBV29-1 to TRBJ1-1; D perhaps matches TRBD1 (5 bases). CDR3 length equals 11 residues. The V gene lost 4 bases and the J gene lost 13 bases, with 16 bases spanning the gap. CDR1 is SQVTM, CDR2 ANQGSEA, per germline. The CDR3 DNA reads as TGCAGCGTTGGGGGCACTTTGGGTGTTTTCTTT. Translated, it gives CSVGGTLGVFF.

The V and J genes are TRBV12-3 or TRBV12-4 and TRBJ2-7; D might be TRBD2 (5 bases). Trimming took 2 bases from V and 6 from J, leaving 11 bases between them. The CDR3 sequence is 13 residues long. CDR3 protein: CASSLKAAFEQYF. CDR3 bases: TGTGCCAGCAGTTTAAAAGCGGCGTTCGAGCAGTACTTC.

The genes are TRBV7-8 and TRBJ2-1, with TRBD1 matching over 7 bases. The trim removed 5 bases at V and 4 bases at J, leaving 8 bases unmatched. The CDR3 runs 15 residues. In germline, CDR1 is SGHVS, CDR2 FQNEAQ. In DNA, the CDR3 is TGTGCCAGCAGCCTTACCGGGACAGCGTACAATGAGCAGTTCTTC. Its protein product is CASSLTGTAYNEQFF.

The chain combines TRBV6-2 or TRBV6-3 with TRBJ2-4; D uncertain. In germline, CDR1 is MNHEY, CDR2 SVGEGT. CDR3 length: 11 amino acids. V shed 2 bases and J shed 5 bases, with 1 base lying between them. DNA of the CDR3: TGTGCCAGCAGTTACCAAAACATTCAGTACTTC. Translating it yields CASSYQNIQYF.

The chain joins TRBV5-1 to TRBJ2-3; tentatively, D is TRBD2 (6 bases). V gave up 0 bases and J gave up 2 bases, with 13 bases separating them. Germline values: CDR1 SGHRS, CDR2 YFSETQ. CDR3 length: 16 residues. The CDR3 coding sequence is TGCGCCAGCAGCTTGGGATATAGGACTACCACAGATACGCAGTATTTT. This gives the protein CASSLGYRTTTDTQYF.

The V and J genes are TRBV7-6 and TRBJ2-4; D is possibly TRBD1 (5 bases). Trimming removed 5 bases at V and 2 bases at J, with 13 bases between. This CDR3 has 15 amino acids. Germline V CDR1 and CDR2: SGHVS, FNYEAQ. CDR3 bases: TGTGCCAGCAGCCTAGGGGCCTCTACCAAAAACATTCAGTACTTC. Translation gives CASSLGASTKNIQYF.

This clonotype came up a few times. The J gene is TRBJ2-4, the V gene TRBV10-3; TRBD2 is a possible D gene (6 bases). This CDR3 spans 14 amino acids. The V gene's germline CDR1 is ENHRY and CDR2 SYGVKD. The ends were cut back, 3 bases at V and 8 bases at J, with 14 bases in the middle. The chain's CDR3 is CAISDSGTGDIQYF. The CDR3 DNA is TGTGCCATCAGTGATTCCGGGACTGGCGACATTCAGTACTTC.